One sample yielded the 20 T cell receptor beta chains listed below, sequenced in a study of T cells in Graves' hyperthyroidism and ophthalmopathy. The source material, RNA transcripts, was used to amplify TCR beta CDR3 regions. RT-PCR in the first round (using the HTBI primer set) targeted the TCR CDR3. MiXCR, applied by TCRdb to the multiplex PCR reads, yields one record per CDR3 protein. The table has some 380,000 distinct CDR3 sequences, approximately 13% seen once. Sequencing was performed on blood. All receptors derive from a man aged 25 to 40 with Graves' hyperthyroidism that later progressed to Graves' ophthalmopathy.

This clonotype occurred many times. In nucleotides, the CDR3 is TGTGCCAGCAGTTACGCCGTTAGGAGCGAGCAGTACTTC. Translated: CASSYAVRSEQYF. V gene TRBV7-9 combines with J gene TRBJ2-7; no clear D. The CDR3 covers 13 residues. The germline V and J ends were trimmed by 6 bases and 6 bases, with 15 bases remaining between them. CDR1 is SEHNR, CDR2 FQNEAQ, per germline (reference sequence).

CDR3 sequence reads: CAWTDNGADTQYF. CDR3 coding DNA: TGTGCCTGGACGGATAACGGGGCAGATACGCAGTATTTT. The chain uses TRBV30 and TRBJ2-3, with D possibly TRBD2 on 5 matching bases. This CDR3 region has 13 residues. Germline assignment: CDR1 GTSNPN and CDR2 SVGIG (reference sequence). Trimming cost V 4 bases and J 4 bases, with 12 bases left between them.

This clonotype was counted at least ten times. The V call is TRBV20-1, the J call TRBJ2-1; 8 nucleotides line up with TRBD2. Trimming took 0 bases from V and 0 from J; bases not matched to a gene: 4. The CDR3 is 16 residues long. Germline V gene data show CDR1 as DFQATT and CDR2 as SNEGSKA (reference sequence). As DNA, the CDR3 is TGCAGTGCTAGAGACCCCGGACTAGCCTCCTACAATGAGCAGTTCTTC. Translation: CSARDPGLASYNEQFF.

In this sample, this clonotype turned up many times. V usage is TRBV12-3 or TRBV12-4 and J usage is TRBJ1-1; 8 bases agree with TRBD1. The V and J ends lost 8 bases and 3 bases, in that order; junction bases with no gene match: 8. The CDR3 is 14 amino acids. CDR3 nucleotide sequence: TGTGCCAGCCTAGTAACAGGGGGGTACACTGAAGCTTTCTTT. Translated, it gives CASLVTGGYTEAFF.

Here the CDR3 reads CSVHSGPNILLEQYF. In DNA, the CDR3 is TGCAGCGTTCATTCGGGCCCTAACATCCTCCTCGAGCAGTACTTC. The genes are TRBV29-1 and TRBJ2-7; no reliable D call. V gave up 5 bases and J gave up 6 bases, with 23 bases separating them. The CDR3 contains 15 residues. Germline V gene data show CDR1 as SQVTM and CDR2 as ANQGSEA.

This clonotype was observed many times. The chain couples TRBV7-2 to TRBJ2-5; D remains unclear. Trimming removed 5 bases from V and 5 bases from J, with 12 bases in between. The CDR3 is made up of 13 amino acids. The germline V gene encodes CDR1 SGHTA and CDR2 FQGNSA. The CDR3 region is CASSRSVRETQYF. Written as DNA, the CDR3 is TGTGCCAGCAGCCGTTCGGTCCGGGAGACCCAGTACTTC. The full variable domain, rest sourced from reference TRBV7-2 and TRBJ2-5, is GAGVSQSPSNKVTEKGKDVELRCDPISGHTALYWYRQSLGQGLEFLIYFQGNSAPDKSGLPSDRFSAERTGGSVSTLTIQRTQQEDSAVYLCASSRSVRETQYFGPGTRLLVL.

This clonotype has more than one count but fewer than ten. CDR3 sequence (DNA): TGTGCCAGCAGACGCGGACACCCCAACTATGGCTACACCTTC. Its protein is CASRRGHPNYGYTF. The V call is TRBV27, the J call TRBJ1-2, with a possible D match to TRBD1 (5 bases). From germline, CDR1 is MNHEY and CDR2 SMNVEV (reference sequence). V shed 6 bases and J shed 2 bases, with 13 bases lying between them. The CDR3 extends over 14 amino acids.

Many counts were recorded for this clonotype. The gene calls are TRBV28 and TRBJ1-1; D gene unclear. The CDR3 has 12 amino acids. Germline V lookup: CDR1 MDHEN, CDR2 SYDVKM. V lost 4 bases to trimming and J lost 7 bases, with 10 bases between them. CDR3 in amino acids: CASSSTVVEAFF. The CDR3 DNA follows: TGTGCCAGCAGTTCTACGGTGGTTGAAGCTTTCTTT.

This clonotype was seen repeatedly, ten times or more. The chain recombines TRBV7-2 with TRBJ1-1, with D maybe TRBD1 (5 bases). The CDR3 has 13 amino acids. In germline, CDR1 is SGHTA, CDR2 FQGNSA. V gave up 4 bases and J gave up 8 bases, with 14 bases separating them. CDR3 protein: CASSYRRGDEAFF. As DNA, the CDR3 is TGTGCCAGCAGCTACCGAAGGGGAGACGAAGCTTTCTTT.

Details on this clonotype: A much larger clone sits a single nucleotide away, making a read error possible. The V and J genes are TRBV12-3 or TRBV12-4 and TRBJ1-5; 7 bases fit TRBD1. This CDR3 has 14 amino acids. The CDR3 sequence: CASSRDRDNQTQHF. CDR3 bases: TGTGCCAGCAGTCGTGACAGGGATAATCAGACCCAGCATTTT.

A few counts support this clonotype. V gene TRBV6-1 combines with J gene TRBJ2-3, with a tentative D call TRBD1 (6 bases). V was trimmed by 5 bases and J by 2 bases, leaving 8 bases between them. The CDR3 runs to 13 residues. Germline values: CDR1 MNHNS, CDR2 SASEGT. The CDR3 loop is CASSKGDTDTQYF. CDR3 in DNA: TGTGCCAGCAGTAAGGGGGACACAGATACGCAGTATTTT.

There are a few counts of this clonotype. This chain joins TRBV5-1 and TRBJ1-1; maybe TRBD1 (5 bases). Per germline, CDR1 SGHRS and CDR2 YFSETQ. V was cut by 4 bases and J by 4 bases, with 23 bases left in between. This CDR3 contains 17 residues. CDR3 in amino acids: CASSDDLTVLRGTEAFF. CDR3 DNA: TGCGCCAGCAGCGACGATTTAACGGTGTTGAGGGGCACTGAAGCTTTCTTT.

This clonotype has just one count. Possible read error: a much larger clone is one base away. The chain has TRBV5-1 and TRBJ2-3; D not certain. The CDR3 is 12 residues long. Germline lookup yields CDR1 SGHRS and CDR2 YFSETQ. V lost 4 bases and J 6 bases, leaving 9 bases between the germline ends. The CDR3 DNA is TGCGCCAGCAGCGTACCATCCGATACGCAGTATTTT. As protein: CASSVPSDTQYF.

This clonotype was counted ten times or more. The V and J genes are TRBV28 and TRBJ2-1; D may be TRBD1 (6 bases). The CDR3 is 15 amino acids. Trimming took off 2 bases at V and 0 bases at J, with 8 bases between the two ends. CDR1 MDHEN and CDR2 SYDVKM come from the germline V gene. The DNA for the CDR3 is TGTGCCAGCAGTTTAACAGGGAGCTCCTACAATGAGCAGTTCTTC. Its protein is CASSLTGSSYNEQFF.

This clonotype was seen a few times. V and J are TRBV5-1 and TRBJ1-6, with unresolved D. The CDR3 contains 14 residues. The germline CDR1 and CDR2 sequences are SGHRS and YFSETQ. The V end was cut by 1 base, the J end by 8 bases, with 10 bases between. The CDR3 here is CASSLKTAHSPLHF. In DNA form, the CDR3 reads TGCGCCAGCAGCTTGAAGACGGCCCATTCACCCCTCCACTTT.

This clonotype was seen repeatedly, ten times or more. The gene calls are TRBV20-1 and TRBJ2-7; D is uncertain. Germline V lookup: CDR1 DFQATT, CDR2 SNEGSKA (reference sequence). CDR3 size: 15 residues. V lost 6 bases and J lost 0, with 18 bases in between. The CDR3 DNA follows: TGCAGTGCCGCGCCCGCGACAAGGAGCTCCTACGAGCAGTACTTC. It is translated as CSAAPATRSSYEQYF.

Of note for this clonotype: The CDR3 does not close with the conserved phenylalanine or tryptophan, likely indicating a read error. The rearrangement links TRBV15 to TRBJ1-5; no firm D call. Germline CDR1 is LNHNV and CDR2 is YYDKDF (reference sequence). The CDR3 spans 15 residues. Trimming pared 1 base from V and 1 base from J, leaving 8 bases between. The CDR3 is CATSRGGISNQPQHL. CDR3 sequence (DNA): TGTGCCACCAGCAGAGGAGGGATAAGCAATCAGCCCCAGCATCTT.

This clonotype occurred a few times. The DNA for the CDR3 is TGTGCCGAGCTAGCGGGGGCCTCCTACAATGAGCAGTTCTTC. It is translated as CAELAGASYNEQFF. The J gene is TRBJ2-1, the V gene TRBV7-9; 10 bases are a match to TRBD2. The CDR3 extends over 14 amino acids. With V trimmed by 11 bases and J by 0 bases, 4 bases remained unmatched. CDR1 is SEHNR and CDR2 is FQNEAQ in the germline V gene (reference sequence).

About this clonotype itself: This may be a read error, as it is one base from a much larger clone. The chain combines TRBV6-1 with TRBJ2-6; the D is unclear. Germline V gene sequence: CDR1 MNHNS, CDR2 SASEGT. The CDR3 loop spans 14 amino acids. The chain's CDR3 is CASKPSSGVNVLTF. CDR3 nucleotides: TGTGCCAGCAAGCCGAGCTCTGGGGTCAACGTCCTGACTTTC.

This chain links TRBV5-5 with TRBJ2-2, with 9 positions matching TRBD2. Unmatched junction bases numbered 6, after V lost 6 bases and J lost 6 bases. From germline, CDR1 is SGHKS and CDR2 YYEKEE (reference sequence). The CDR3 spans 14 residues. The CDR3 DNA reads as TGTGCCAGCATTAGGCTAGCGGGGTCCGGGGAGCTGTTTTTT. Residues: CASIRLAGSGELFF.